These 14 T cell receptor beta chains came from one sample sequenced in a study of blood T cell repertoires in COVID-19 (dated by TCRdb to 2019 to 2021). Receptor amplification or capture employed the immunoSEQ multiplex PCR assay. This is the immuneACCESS table as TCRdb keeps it, with only in-frame sequences that have V and J called. A part of the clones is gone; compared with another copy, unresolved V genes explain less than half, and the rest is unexplained. This sample has approximately 27,000 clones in its table, and 89% of those were observed once. About 45% of the sample belongs to the ten largest clones. Material for sequencing was peripheral blood. All receptors derive from a human donor with acute or convalescent COVID-19. The donor label of this sample is uncertain.

This chain connects TRBV6-4 to TRBJ2-1; TRBD2 matches at 11 bases. CDR1 and CDR2 (germline): MRHNA, SNTAGT. V lost 6 bases and J lost 8; bases outside the gene matches: 9. CDR3 length: 15 residues. This chain's CDR3 is CASSPGTSGGDEQFF. The CDR3 nucleotides are TGTGCCAGCAGCCCCGGGACTAGCGGAGGGGATGAGCAGTTCTTC.

The J gene is TRBJ2-7, the V gene TRBV6-5; D not resolved. V lost 8 bases and J 4 bases, leaving 9 bases between the germline ends. The germline CDR1 and CDR2 sequences are MNHEY and SVGAGI. CDR3 size: 11 residues. The CDR3 loop is CASSRYYEQYF. In DNA, the CDR3 is TGTGCCAGCTCCCGCTATTACGAGCAGTACTTC.

With regard to this clone: One end of the junction fails to match germline, which may point to a read error. The chain links TRBV19 to TRBJ1-2; D ambiguous. From germline, CDR1 is LNHDA and CDR2 SQIVND (reference sequence). There are 15 residues in the CDR3. The CDR3, as DNA: TGTGCCAGTAGTGTAGATCCGGGGTCCAACTATGGCTACACCTTC. Amino acid sequence: CASSVDPGSNYGYTF.

The chain combines TRBV9 with TRBJ1-3, with 7 nucleotides matching TRBD1. The CDR3 spans 16 residues. Germline CDR1 reads SGDLS; CDR2 reads YYNGEE. Trimming at V came to 0 bases and at J to 0 bases, leaving 3 bases not matched to a gene. CDR3 sequence reads: CASSVEGQLSGNTIYF. The CDR3 bases are TGTGCCAGCAGCGTAGAGGGACAGCTCTCTGGAAACACCATATATTTT.

V and J are TRBV5-4 and TRBJ2-1; 12 nucleotides match TRBD2. From germline, CDR1 is SGHNT and CDR2 YYREEE (reference sequence). This CDR3 spans 15 amino acids. The junction had 8 bases not matched to a gene; V was cut back by 5 bases and J by 8 bases. CDR3 residues: CASRTLAGGPYEQFF. In nucleotides, the CDR3 is TGTGCCAGCAGAACCCTAGCGGGAGGGCCTTATGAGCAGTTCTTC.

The CDR3 reads CASSVVIGYGYTF. The CDR3 region has the DNA TGTGCCAGCAGCGTAGTAATCGGGTATGGCTACACCTTC. This chain joins TRBV9 and TRBJ1-2; D not resolved. Per germline, CDR1 SGDLS and CDR2 YYNGEE. V was shortened by 0 bases and J by 5 bases, with 8 bases between the two germline ends. The CDR3 has 13 amino acids.

The chain couples TRBV6-2 or TRBV6-3 to TRBJ2-1; 8 bases are shared with TRBD1. J gave up 3 bases and V 2 bases, and 3 bases lay outside the gene matches. Germline values: CDR1 MNHEY, CDR2 SVGEGT. The CDR3 loop spans 15 amino acids. The CDR3 region has the DNA TGTGCCAGCAGTTACGGGACAGGTGACTACAATGAGCAGTTCTTC. It codes for CASSYGTGDYNEQFF.

CDR3 nucleotide sequence: TGTGCCAGCAGCAAACAGGGGTATGATGAAAAACTGTTTTTT. Encoded protein: CASSKQGYDEKLFF. The chain has TRBV7-9 and TRBJ1-4; 7 bases are a match to TRBD1. CDR1 and CDR2 from the germline V gene are SEHNR and FQNEAQ (reference sequence). The CDR3 has 14 amino acids. V lost 5 bases and J lost 6; bases outside the gene matches: 6.

This clone occurred a few times. This rearrangement joins TRBV5-1 to TRBJ2-1, with 8 bases fitting TRBD2. V gave up 2 bases and J gave up 10 bases; unmatched junction bases: 2. Germline-derived CDR1 and CDR2 are SGHRS and YFSETQ. The CDR3 is 12 amino acids. CDR3 coding DNA: TGCGCCAGCAGCTTTACTAGCGGAGAGCAGTTCTTC. Its translation: CASSFTSGEQFF.

The chain uses TRBV5-5 and TRBJ1-3; D is perhaps TRBD1 (6 bases). This CDR3 region has 15 residues. Looked up from germline, CDR1 is SGHKS and CDR2 is YYEKEE (reference sequence). Deletions cut 0 bases from V and 4 bases from J, with 11 bases between. This CDR3 is CASSLVPGEGNTIYF. In DNA, the CDR3 is TGTGCCAGCAGCTTGGTTCCAGGGGAAGGAAACACCATATATTTT.

The chain links TRBV11-2 to TRBJ2-5; D ambiguous. The V end lost 1 base, the J end lost 5 bases, and 11 bases lay between the germline ends. This CDR3 is built from 14 residues. In germline, CDR1 is SGHAT, CDR2 FQNNGV. CDR3 coding DNA: TGTGCCAGCAGCTTAGGAAGCTCCCCCGAGACCCAGTACTTC. This codes for CASSLGSSPETQYF. The full variable domain, in which reference TRBV11-2 and TRBJ2-5 provide the parts outside the CDR3, is EAGVAQSPRYKIIEKRQSVAFWCNPISGHATLYWYQQILGQGPKLLIQFQNNGVVDDSQLPKDRFSAERLKGVDSTLKIQPAKLEDSAVYLCASSLGSSPETQYFGPGTRLLVL.

The chain carries TRBV7-3 and TRBJ2-3, with D possibly matching TRBD1 (5 bases). The V and J ends lost 2 bases and 1 base respectively, with 7 bases between them. Germline V gives CDR1 SGHTA, CDR2 FQGTGA. The CDR3 spans 14 residues. The CDR3 here is CASSLDSGTDTQYF. In DNA, the CDR3 is TGTGCCAGCAGCTTAGACAGTGGCACAGATACGCAGTATTTT.

The V call is TRBV5-1, the J call TRBJ1-2; D perhaps matches TRBD1 (5 bases). Germline lookup yields CDR1 SGHRS and CDR2 YFSETQ. The ends were cut back, 0 bases at V and 5 bases at J, with 11 bases in the middle. This CDR3 is 14 amino acids long. The CDR3 reads CASSLGQGGYGYTF. Here the CDR3 DNA reads TGCGCCAGCAGCTTGGGGCAGGGTGGATATGGCTACACCTTC.

The CDR3 reads CASSNAGGVVRELFF. In DNA form, the CDR3 reads TGTGCCAGTAGTAATGCGGGGGGAGTAGTAAGGGAGCTGTTTTTT. The chain carries TRBV19 and TRBJ2-2; 8 bases match TRBD2. This CDR3 is 15 amino acids long. Germline loops: CDR1 LNHDA, CDR2 SQIVND (reference sequence). J gave up 9 bases and V 4 bases, and 10 bases lay outside the gene matches.